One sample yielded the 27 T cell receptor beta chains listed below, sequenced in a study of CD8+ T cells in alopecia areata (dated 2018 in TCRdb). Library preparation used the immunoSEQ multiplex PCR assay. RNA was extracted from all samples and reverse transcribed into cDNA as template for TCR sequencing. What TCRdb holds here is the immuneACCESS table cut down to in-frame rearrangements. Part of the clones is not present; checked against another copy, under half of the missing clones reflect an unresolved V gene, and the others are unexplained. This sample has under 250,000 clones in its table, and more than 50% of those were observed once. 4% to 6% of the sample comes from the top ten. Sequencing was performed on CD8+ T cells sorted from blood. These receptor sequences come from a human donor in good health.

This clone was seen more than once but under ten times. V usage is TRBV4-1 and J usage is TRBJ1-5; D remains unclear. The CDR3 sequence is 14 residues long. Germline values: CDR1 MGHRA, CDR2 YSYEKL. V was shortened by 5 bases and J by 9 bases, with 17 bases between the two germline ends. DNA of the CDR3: TGCGCCAGCAGCTCCCGGGGAAGCTTCGGGCCCCAGCATTTT. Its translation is CASSSRGSFGPQHF.

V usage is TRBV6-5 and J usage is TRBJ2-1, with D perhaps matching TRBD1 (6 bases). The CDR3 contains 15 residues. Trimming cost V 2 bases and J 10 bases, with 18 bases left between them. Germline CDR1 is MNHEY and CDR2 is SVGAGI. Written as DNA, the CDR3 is TGTGCCAGCAGTTACAGTTTCGTTTCAGGGGACGAGCAGTTCTTC. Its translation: CASSYSFVSGDEQFF.

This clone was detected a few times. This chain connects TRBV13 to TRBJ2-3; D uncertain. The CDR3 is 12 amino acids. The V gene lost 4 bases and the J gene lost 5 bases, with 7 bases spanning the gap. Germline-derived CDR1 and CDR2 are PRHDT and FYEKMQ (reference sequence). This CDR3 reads CASSSVGDTQYF. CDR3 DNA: TGTGCCAGCAGCTCCGTTGGAGATACGCAGTATTTT.

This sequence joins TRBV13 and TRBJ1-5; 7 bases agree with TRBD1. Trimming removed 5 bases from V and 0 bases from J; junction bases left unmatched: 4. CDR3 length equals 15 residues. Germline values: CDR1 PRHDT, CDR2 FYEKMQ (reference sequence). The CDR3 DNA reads TGTGCCAGCAGCCCAGGACAGGATAGCAATCAGCCCCAGCATTTT. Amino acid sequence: CASSPGQDSNQPQHF.

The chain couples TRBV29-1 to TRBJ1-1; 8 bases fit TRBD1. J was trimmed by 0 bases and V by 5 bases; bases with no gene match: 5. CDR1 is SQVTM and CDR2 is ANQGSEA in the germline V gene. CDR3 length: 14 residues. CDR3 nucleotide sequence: TGCAGCGTTCCAGGGGGCGCCATGAACACTGAAGCTTTCTTT. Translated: CSVPGGAMNTEAFF. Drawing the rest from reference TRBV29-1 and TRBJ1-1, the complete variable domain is SAVISQKPSRDICQRGTSLTIQCQVDSQVTMMFWYRQQPGQSLTLIATANQGSEATYESGFVIDKFPISRPNLTFSTLTVSNMSPEDSSIYLCSVPGGAMNTEAFFGQGTRLTVV.

The CDR3 DNA is TGTGCCAGCAGCGTAGGAGTGACAGGGCCCTTGCAGTACTTC. It specifies CASSVGVTGPLQYF. The rearrangement uses TRBV9 and TRBJ2-7, with 7 nucleotides matching TRBD1. This CDR3 contains 14 residues. Germline V lookup: CDR1 SGDLS, CDR2 YYNGEE. Losses at the gene ends were 0 bases for V and 9 bases for J; bases not matched to a gene: 9.

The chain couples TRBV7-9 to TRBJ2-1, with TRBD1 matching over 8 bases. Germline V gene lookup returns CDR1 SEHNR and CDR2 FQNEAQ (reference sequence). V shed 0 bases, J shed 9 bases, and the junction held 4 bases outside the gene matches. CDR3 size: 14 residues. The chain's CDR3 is CASSLAGTGGEQFF. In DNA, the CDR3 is TGTGCCAGCAGCTTAGCCGGGACAGGCGGTGAGCAGTTCTTC.

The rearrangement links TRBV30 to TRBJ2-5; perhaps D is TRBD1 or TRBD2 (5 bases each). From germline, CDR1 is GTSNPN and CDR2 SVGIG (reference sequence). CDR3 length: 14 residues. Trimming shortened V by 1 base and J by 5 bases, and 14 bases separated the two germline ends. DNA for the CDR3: TGTGCCTGGAGTGCCACGGGACCCAGGGAGACCCAGTACTTC. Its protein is CAWSATGPRETQYF.

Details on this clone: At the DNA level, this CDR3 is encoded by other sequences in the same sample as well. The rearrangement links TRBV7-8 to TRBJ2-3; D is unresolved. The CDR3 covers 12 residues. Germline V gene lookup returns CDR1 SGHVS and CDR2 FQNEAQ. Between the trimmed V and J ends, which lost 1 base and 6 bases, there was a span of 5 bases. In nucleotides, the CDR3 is TGTGCCAGCAGCTTAGGGGCGGATACGCAGTATTTT. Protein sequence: CASSLGADTQYF.

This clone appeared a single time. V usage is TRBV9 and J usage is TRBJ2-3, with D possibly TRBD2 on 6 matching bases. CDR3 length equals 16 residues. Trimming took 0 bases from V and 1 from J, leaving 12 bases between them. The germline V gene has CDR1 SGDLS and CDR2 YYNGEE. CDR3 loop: CASSVVAGIGTDTQYF. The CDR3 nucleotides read TGTGCCAGCAGCGTAGTGGCGGGGATAGGCACAGATACGCAGTATTTT. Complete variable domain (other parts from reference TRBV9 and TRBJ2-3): DSGVTQTPKHLITATGQRVTLRCSPRSGDLSVYWYQQSLDQGLQFLIQYYNGEERAKGNILERFSAQQFPDLHSELNLSSLELGDSALYFCASSVVAGIGTDTQYFGPGTRLTVL.

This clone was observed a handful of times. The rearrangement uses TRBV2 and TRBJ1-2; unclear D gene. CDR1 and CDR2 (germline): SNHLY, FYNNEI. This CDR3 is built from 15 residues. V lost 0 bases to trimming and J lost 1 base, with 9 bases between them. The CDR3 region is CASSEAAANNYGYTF. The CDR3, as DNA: TGTGCCAGCAGTGAAGCGGCCGCGAATAACTATGGCTACACCTTC.

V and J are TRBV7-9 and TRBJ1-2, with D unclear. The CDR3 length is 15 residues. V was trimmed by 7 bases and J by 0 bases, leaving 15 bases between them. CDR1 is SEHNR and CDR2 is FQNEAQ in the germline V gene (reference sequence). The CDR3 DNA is TGTGCCAGCACCCCACCCTTGGCGACTAACTATGGCTACACCTTC. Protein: CASTPPLATNYGYTF.

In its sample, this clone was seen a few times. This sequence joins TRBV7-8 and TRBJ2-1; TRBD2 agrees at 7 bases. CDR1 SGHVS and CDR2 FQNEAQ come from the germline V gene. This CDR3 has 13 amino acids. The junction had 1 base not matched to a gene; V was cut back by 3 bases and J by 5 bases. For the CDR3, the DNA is TGTGCCAGCAGCTTGACTAGCCACAATGAGCAGTTCTTC. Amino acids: CASSLTSHNEQFF.

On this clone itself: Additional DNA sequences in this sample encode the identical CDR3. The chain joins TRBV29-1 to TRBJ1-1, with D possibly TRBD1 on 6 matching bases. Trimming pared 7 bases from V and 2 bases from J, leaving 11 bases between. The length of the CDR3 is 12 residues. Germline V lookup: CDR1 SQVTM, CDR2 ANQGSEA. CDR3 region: CSAPGANTEAFF. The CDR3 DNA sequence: TGCAGCGCCCCGGGGGCTAACACTGAAGCTTTCTTT.

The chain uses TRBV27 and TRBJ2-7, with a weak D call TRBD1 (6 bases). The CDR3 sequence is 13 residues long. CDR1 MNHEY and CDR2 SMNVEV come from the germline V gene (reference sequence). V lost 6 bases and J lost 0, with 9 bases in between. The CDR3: CASRRQASYEQYF. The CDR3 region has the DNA TGTGCCAGCAGACGACAGGCCTCCTACGAGCAGTACTTC.

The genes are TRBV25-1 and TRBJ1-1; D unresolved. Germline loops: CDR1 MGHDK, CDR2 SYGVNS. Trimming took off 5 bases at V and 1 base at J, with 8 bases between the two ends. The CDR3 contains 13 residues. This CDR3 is CASSLGRNTEAFF. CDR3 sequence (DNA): TGTGCCAGCAGTTTAGGGCGGAACACTGAAGCTTTCTTT.

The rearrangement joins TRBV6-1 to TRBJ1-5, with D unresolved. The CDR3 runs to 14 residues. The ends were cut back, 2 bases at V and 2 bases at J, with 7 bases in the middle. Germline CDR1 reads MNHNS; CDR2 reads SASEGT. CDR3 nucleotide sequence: TGTGCCAGCAGTGAATTTGGGGGCAATCAGCCCCAGCATTTT. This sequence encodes CASSEFGGNQPQHF.

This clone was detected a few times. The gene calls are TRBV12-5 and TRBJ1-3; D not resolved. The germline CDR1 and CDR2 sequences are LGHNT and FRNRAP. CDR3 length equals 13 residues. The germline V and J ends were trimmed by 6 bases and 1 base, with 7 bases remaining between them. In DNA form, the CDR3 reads TGTGCTAGTGGGCCAGGATCTGGAAACACCATATATTTT. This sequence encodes CASGPGSGNTIYF.

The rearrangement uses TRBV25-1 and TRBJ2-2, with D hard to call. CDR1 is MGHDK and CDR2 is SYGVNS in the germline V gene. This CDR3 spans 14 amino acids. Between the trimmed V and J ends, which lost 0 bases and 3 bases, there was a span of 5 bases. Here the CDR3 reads CASSEYTHTGELFF. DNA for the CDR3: TGTGCCAGCAGTGAATACACGCACACCGGGGAGCTGTTTTTT. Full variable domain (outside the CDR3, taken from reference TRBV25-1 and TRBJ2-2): EADIYQTPRYLVIGTGKKITLECSQTMGHDKMYWYQQDPGMELHLIHYSYGVNSTEKGDLSSESTVSRIRTEHFPLTLESARPSHTSQYLCASSEYTHTGELFFGEGSRLTVL.

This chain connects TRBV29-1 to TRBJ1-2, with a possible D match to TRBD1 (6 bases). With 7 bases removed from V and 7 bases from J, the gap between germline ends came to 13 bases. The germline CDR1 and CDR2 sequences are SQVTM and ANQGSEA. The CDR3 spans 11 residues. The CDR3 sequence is CSGGGARGYTF. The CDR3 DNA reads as TGCAGCGGAGGGGGGGCTCGTGGCTACACCTTC.

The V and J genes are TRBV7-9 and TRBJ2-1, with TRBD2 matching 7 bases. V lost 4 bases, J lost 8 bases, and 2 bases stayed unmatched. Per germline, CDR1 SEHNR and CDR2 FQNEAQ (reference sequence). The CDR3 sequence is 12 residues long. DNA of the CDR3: TGTGCCAGCAGCTCGGGGAGGGATGAGCAGTTCTTC. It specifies CASSSGRDEQFF.

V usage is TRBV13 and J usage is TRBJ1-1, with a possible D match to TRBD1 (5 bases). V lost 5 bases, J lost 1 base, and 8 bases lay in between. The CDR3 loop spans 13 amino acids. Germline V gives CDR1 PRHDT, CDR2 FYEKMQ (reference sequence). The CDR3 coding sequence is TGTGCCAGCAGCCCGGGGCCGAACACTGAAGCTTTCTTT. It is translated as CASSPGPNTEAFF. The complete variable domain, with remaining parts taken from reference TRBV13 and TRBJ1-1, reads AAGVIQSPRHLIKEKRETATLKCYPIPRHDTVYWYQQGPGQDPQFLISFYEKMQSDKGSIPDRFSAQQFSDYHSELNMSSLELGDSALYFCASSPGPNTEAFFGQGTRLTVV.

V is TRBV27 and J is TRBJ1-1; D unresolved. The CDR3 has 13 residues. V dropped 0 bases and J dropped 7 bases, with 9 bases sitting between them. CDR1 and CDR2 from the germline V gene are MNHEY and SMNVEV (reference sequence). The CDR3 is CASSLSRNGEAFF. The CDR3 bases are TGTGCCAGCAGTTTATCAAGGAACGGTGAAGCTTTCTTT.

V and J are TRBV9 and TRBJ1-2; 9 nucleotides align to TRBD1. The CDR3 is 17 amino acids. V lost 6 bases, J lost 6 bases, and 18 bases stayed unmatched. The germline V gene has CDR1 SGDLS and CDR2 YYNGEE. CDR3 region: CASTMDLQGAKSHGYTF. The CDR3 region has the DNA TGTGCCAGCACTATGGACTTACAGGGGGCCAAATCTCATGGCTACACCTTC.

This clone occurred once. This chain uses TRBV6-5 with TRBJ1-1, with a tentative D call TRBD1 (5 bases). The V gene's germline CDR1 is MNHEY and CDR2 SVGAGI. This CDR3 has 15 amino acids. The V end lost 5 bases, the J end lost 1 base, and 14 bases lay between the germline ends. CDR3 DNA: TGTGCCAGCAGTCCCGAGGGGTTGGGGAACACTGAAGCTTTCTTT. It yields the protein CASSPEGLGNTEAFF.

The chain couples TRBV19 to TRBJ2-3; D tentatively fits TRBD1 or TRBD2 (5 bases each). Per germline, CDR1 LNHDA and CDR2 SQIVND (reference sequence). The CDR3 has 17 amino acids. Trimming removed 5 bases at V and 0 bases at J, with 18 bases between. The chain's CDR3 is CASSPPRDQTSTDTQYF. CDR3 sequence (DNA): TGTGCCAGTAGTCCCCCTCGGGACCAAACTAGCACAGATACGCAGTATTTT.

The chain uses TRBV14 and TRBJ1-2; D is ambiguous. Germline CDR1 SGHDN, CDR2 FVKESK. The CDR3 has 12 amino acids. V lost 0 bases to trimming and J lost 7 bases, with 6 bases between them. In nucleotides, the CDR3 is TGTGCCAGCAGCCAAGAAAGCGGTGGCTACACCTTC. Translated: CASSQESGGYTF. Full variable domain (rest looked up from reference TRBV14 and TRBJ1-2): EAGVTQFPSHSVIEKGQTVTLRCDPISGHDNLYWYRRVMGKEIKFLLHFVKESKQDESGMPNNRFLAERTGGTYSTLKVQPAELEDSGVYFCASSQESGGYTFGSGTRLTVV.